A selection of T cell receptor beta chains follows, all from one sample in a study of shared clonotypes between healthy human individuals. Assay used: immunoSEQ multiplex PCR; TCRdb lists only in-frame clones, some missing. The table has over a million clones, about 76% seen once. Sample: memory CD4+ T cells sorted from blood. These receptor sequences come from a man aged 18 to 35 in good health. The CDR3 runs from the conserved cysteine through the conserved F or W.

16,TRBV27,CASSSTGTGDNQPQHF
15,TRBV10-3,CAISASGGTQETQYF
14,TRBV27,CASSLGPTNTEAFF
11,TRBV20-1,CSARRNTEAFF
13,TRBV7-9,CASSLGGTDTQYF
12,TRBV30,CAWSGLSYEQYF
13,TRBV19,CASSRGQGETQYF
15,TRBV5-1,CASSLRATMNTEAFF
14,TRBV6-6,CASREAGMNQPQHF
14,TRBV19,CASNPDRLDTEAFF
12,TRBV2,CASSGRSYEQYF
15,TRBV15,CATSRGGQLGDEQYF
12,TRBV10-1,CASSDRGNEQFF
15,TRBV7-2,CASSKRTGGNSPLHF
16,TRBV19,CASSINTKSITDTQYF
16,TRBV6-1,CASSEGSRGSNTEAFF
15,TRBV11-2,CASSGGVGAADTQYF
15,TRBV27,CASTSLGTGLYGYTF
13,TRBV6-5,CATKWDRNSPLHF
14,TRBV6-6,CASSYGTGAYGYTF
15,TRBV28,CASSRFIVADNRQFF
14,TRBV5-5,CASSLGTANTEAFF
14,TRBV18,CASSPRDSLTEAFF
17,TRBV5-6,CASRQKQGYSYNSPLHF
14,TRBV5-1,CASSQSGSQETQYF
17,TRBV7-2,CASSSPATSGAAGTQYF
18,TRBV7-2,CASSPPGYWGGRRETQYF
14,TRBV5-1,CASSLGGLGETQYF
14,TRBV5-6,CASSLYLYSYEQYF
14,TRBV6-1,CASRERGQGTEAFF
13,TRBV11-3,CASSYSQNTEAFF
13,TRBV5-4,CASRERQTGEQYF
15,TRBV7-9,CASSPRDGISYEQYF
16,TRBV9,CASSVGRGSSTGELFF
12,TRBV5-6,CASSLLEGAQYF
14,TRBV7-2,CASSLRQGTQPQHF
13,TRBV7-9,CASSSTPGYEQYF
18,TRBV27,CASRLSGTTKPPTGELFF
13,TRBV5-1,CASSKTRVEEAFF
14,TRBV7-9,CASSLKTPSDGYTF
18,TRBV6-1,CASSDGGRGLSGNQPQHF
16,TRBV5-1,CASSLKYRGTDYEQYF
14,TRBV12-5,CASGQAEGALGYTF
17,TRBV5-1,CASSYGTGLGGSTEAFF